The present TCR beta chain was sequenced within a study of blood T cell repertoires in COVID-19 (TCRdb year 2020). Context from the whole study: Samples from collaborators originated in the United States, Italy and Spain and spanned both the acute and convalescent phases of COVID-19. Where HLA class I and class II types were available, the types were taken from metadata supplied by the sample provider, not from assay-based typing. Deeply sampled blood TCRbeta repertoires from subjects exposed to, actively infected with, or recovered from COVID-19 were included in the dataset. The samples were drawn from two sources: the first 160 participants of the ongoing ImmuneRACE study, and 1,200 or so subjects contributed by 6 global collaborators. A freely available public database, intended as a resource for researchers studying the immune response to SARS-CoV-2, is where the repertoires were released. Nearly every sample came with metadata listing a de-identified subject ID, COVID-19 status, age in years and sex. The material from the prospective study consisted of cDNA or gDNA derived from T cells, B-cell-depleted T cells, or PBMCs. Broad study findings and their caveats: How much clinical and demographic metadata was included differed by source and by participant, and the metadata was provided uncurated.

Collaborating institutions collected whole blood in K2EDTA tubes following their own protocols. For TCRbeta analysis, collaborators shipped samples in one of three forms: frozen whole blood, isolated PBMCs, or DNA extracted from either of those sample types. As concerns this clone: Its antigen is still unknown. No base qualities exist here, and no much larger clone lies one base off it.

TCRbeta CDR3 regions were amplified from genomic DNA by means of the immunoSEQ Assay, a bias-controlled multiplex PCR. Turning to the authors' computational methods: The number of nucleated cells in each sample was estimated from the amplification of reference gene primers within the assay. To quantify the absolute abundance of each unique TCRbeta CDR3 rearrangement, sequence reads were collapsed and filtered. For each sample, productive Simpson clonality was calculated by taking the square root of Simpson's diversity index across productive rearrangements. TCRdb mirrors the immuneACCESS table, restricted to in-frame sequences. Some clones are absent from its copies; in checked studies, under half trace to an unresolved V gene, and the reason for the others is unknown. That table gives V, J and clone size, and the DNA gave D and trimming. In all, the sample holds 76,000 or so clones, and 87% of those were seen once. The ten most abundant clones make up 8.3% of the sample.

The germline ends are 3 bases apart after V is trimmed by 0 bases and J by 6 bases. The germline V gene specifies ENHRY as CDR1 and SYGVKD as CDR2. Measured from the cysteine to the phenylalanine, the CDR3 is 12 residues long. Only the CDR3 region is kept as DNA, spanning 36 bases read in frame from base 1. The receptor comes from a man aged 25 to 40 with acute or convalescent COVID-19. This chain joins TRBV10-3 to TRBJ2-1; confidence is insufficient to name the D gene. Sequences were obtained from peripheral blood. The nucleotides are TGTGCCATCAGTGAGTCTAGCAATGAGCAGTTCTTC. Translated, this gives CAISESSNEQFF.